Shown below are 21 T cell receptor beta chains from a single sample sequenced in a study of blood T cell repertoires in COVID-19. Repertoires were generated with immunoSEQ multiplex PCR, while TCRdb's copy carries only in-frame clones and drops some. The sample yields roughly 220,000 clones, approximately 86% seen once. Sequencing was performed on PBMCs or T cells enriched from blood (not recorded which). The origin of the receptors is a woman in her 40s with acute COVID-19.

This chain connects TRBV6-5 to TRBJ2-3, with 8 bases fitting TRBD2. V trimming: 6 bases; J trimming: 6 bases; junction bases outside the gene matches: 8. The CDR3 extends over 14 amino acids. Germline CDR1 is MNHEY and CDR2 is SVGAGI. CDR3 sequence reads: CASSHGGAGDTQYF. The CDR3 DNA reads as TGTGCCAGCAGCCACGGGGGGGCCGGGGATACGCAGTATTTT.

The gene calls are TRBV5-6 and TRBJ2-7, with D possibly TRBD2 on 5 matching bases. The CDR3 spans 14 residues. V dropped 3 bases and J dropped 1 base, with 11 bases sitting between them. Germline CDR1 and CDR2: SGHDT and YYEEEE. The CDR3 reads CASSSGLGSYEQYF. Here the CDR3 DNA reads TGTGCCAGCAGCTCTGGACTCGGGTCCTACGAGCAGTACTTC.

This sequence joins TRBV10-2 and TRBJ2-5, with D maybe TRBD2 (5 bases). Germline values: CDR1 WSHSY, CDR2 SAAADI. CDR3 size: 14 residues. Trimming took off 2 bases at V and 5 bases at J, with 12 bases between the two ends. The CDR3 region has the DNA TGCGCCAGCAGTGAGAACGCTAGCAAGGAGACCCAGTACTTC. It yields the protein CASSENASKETQYF.

The chain couples TRBV24-1 to TRBJ2-1; 11 bases fit TRBD2. V lost 10 bases to trimming and J lost 12 bases; unmatched junction nucleotides: 10. Germline V gene lookup returns CDR1 KGHDR and CDR2 SFDVKD. CDR3 length: 13 amino acids. CDR3 amino acids: CATGLAGGGVQFF. The DNA for the CDR3 is TGTGCCACGGGTCTAGCGGGGGGCGGAGTGCAGTTCTTC.

V and J are TRBV5-6 and TRBJ2-6, with TRBD1 as a possible D gene (6 bases). Trimming removed 5 bases from V and 1 base from J, with 22 bases in between. This CDR3 spans 19 amino acids. CDR1 and CDR2 from the germline V gene are SGHDT and YYEEEE. CDR3 in DNA: TGTGCCAGCAGTACCAGGGTGACAGGCGCCCCTTCTGGGGCCAACGTCCTGACTTTC. Protein sequence: CASSTRVTGAPSGANVLTF.

The gene calls are TRBV4-2 and TRBJ2-7; maybe TRBD2 (6 bases). This CDR3 has 15 residues. The V gene lost 0 bases and the J gene lost 4 bases, with 13 bases spanning the gap. The germline V gene has CDR1 LGHNA and CDR2 YNFKEQ. The CDR3, as DNA: TGTGCCAGCAGCCAAGACTGGTCGGGAGTTTACGAGCAGTACTTC. Translated: CASSQDWSGVYEQYF.

The chain links TRBV12-3 or TRBV12-4 to TRBJ2-1, with D maybe TRBD2 (6 bases). This CDR3 has 12 residues. Trimming left V 0 bases short and J 10 bases short, with 7 bases between. The CDR3 loop reads CASSLAGREQFF. CDR3 nucleotides: TGTGCCAGCAGTTTAGCTGGGAGGGAGCAGTTCTTC.

The chain has TRBV28 and TRBJ2-7, with D possibly matching TRBD2 (6 bases). In germline, CDR1 is MDHEN, CDR2 SYDVKM. Trimming left V 5 bases short and J 1 base short, with 15 bases between. The CDR3 covers 15 residues. The CDR3 sequence is CASSPGTSLSYEQYF. The CDR3 DNA reads TGTGCCAGCAGTCCCGGGACTTCTCTGTCCTACGAGCAGTACTTC.

The V and J genes are TRBV5-6 and TRBJ2-1; 10 nucleotides align to TRBD2. CDR1 is SGHDT, CDR2 YYEEEE, per germline. The CDR3 covers 16 residues. J gave up 3 bases and V 0 bases, and 3 bases lay outside the gene matches. The CDR3 sequence is CASSLASGSNYNEQFF. The CDR3, as DNA: TGTGCCAGCAGCTTGGCTAGCGGGAGTAACTACAATGAGCAGTTCTTC.

This rearrangement joins TRBV2 to TRBJ2-3; TRBD2 is a possible D gene (6 bases). Between the trimmed V and J ends, which lost 6 bases and 2 bases, there was a span of 24 bases. This CDR3 comprises 18 residues. Germline V CDR1 and CDR2: SNHLY, FYNNEI. The CDR3 DNA is TGTGCCAGCAGCGGATCCCGCAGTTTGCGGGGTTCCACAGATACGCAGTATTTT. It codes for CASSGSRSLRGSTDTQYF.

The genes are TRBV5-1 and TRBJ1-3; D is possibly TRBD1 (5 bases). Between the trimmed V and J ends, which lost 0 bases and 0 bases, there was a span of 10 bases. The CDR3 runs to 16 residues. The germline gives CDR1 SGHRS, CDR2 YFSETQ. In DNA form, the CDR3 reads TGCGCCAGCAGCTTGGCGGGGGGAACCTCTGGAAACACCATATATTTT. As protein: CASSLAGGTSGNTIYF.

This chain joins TRBV27 and TRBJ1-1; D is possibly TRBD1 (6 bases). CDR1 MNHEY and CDR2 SMNVEV come from the germline V gene (reference sequence). V was shortened by 8 bases and J by 12 bases, with 22 bases between the two germline ends. This CDR3 spans 13 amino acids. DNA of the CDR3: TGTGCCAGCTCCCCCCTCTCCCCCCGGGACACTTTCTTT. This sequence encodes CASSPLSPRDTFF.

The chain joins TRBV6-4 to TRBJ2-7; D possibly corresponds to TRBD1 (5 bases). Per the germline V gene, CDR1 is MRHNA and CDR2 is SNTAGT. CDR3 size: 14 residues. Trimming pared 7 bases from V and 3 bases from J, leaving 16 bases between. The DNA of the CDR3 is TGTGCCAGCACCTCAACTTCAGGGTTCTACGAGCAGTACTTC. Translated, it gives CASTSTSGFYEQYF.

This chain uses TRBV6-5 with TRBJ1-5; 10 positions match TRBD1. V lost 4 bases to trimming and J lost 5 bases; unmatched junction nucleotides: 2. CDR3 length equals 14 residues. CDR1 and CDR2 (germline): MNHEY, SVGAGI. The CDR3 region is CASSWTGGDQPQHF. The CDR3 DNA reads as TGTGCCAGCAGTTGGACAGGGGGTGATCAGCCCCAGCATTTT.

V and J are TRBV28 and TRBJ2-7; a possible D gene is TRBD2 (6 bases). Germline V gene sequence: CDR1 MDHEN, CDR2 SYDVKM. With 4 bases removed from V and 4 bases from J, the gap between germline ends came to 17 bases. CDR3 length: 15 amino acids. CDR3 residues: CASSSTGGEEYEQYF. The CDR3 bases are TGTGCCAGCAGTTCCACGGGTGGGGAGGAGTACGAGCAGTACTTC.

The J gene is TRBJ2-1, the V gene TRBV9, with 14 positions matching TRBD2. Germline assignment: CDR1 SGDLS and CDR2 YYNGEE. The CDR3 loop spans 18 amino acids. V was clipped by 0 bases and J by 7 bases; unmatched bases: 9. Here the CDR3 reads CASSVAPEGLAGDNEQFF. In nucleotides, the CDR3 is TGTGCCAGCAGCGTAGCCCCCGAGGGACTAGCGGGGGATAATGAGCAGTTCTTC.

V is TRBV7-3 and J is TRBJ2-1; D perhaps matches TRBD2 (6 bases). The V gene's germline CDR1 is SGHTA and CDR2 FQGTGA. Trimming stripped 5 bases from V and 7 bases from J, with 12 bases between. CDR3 length: 13 residues. The CDR3 region has the DNA TGTGCCAGCAGCCAAGCGGAGGGTAATGAGCAGTTCTTC. Translating it yields CASSQAEGNEQFF.

This clone was detected only once. The rearrangement links TRBV6-5 to TRBJ2-2, with 11 bases lining up with TRBD2. Germline V gene sequence: CDR1 MNHEY, CDR2 SVGAGI. This CDR3 region has 15 residues. Trimming removed 6 bases from V and 4 bases from J; junction bases left unmatched: 4. The CDR3 loop reads CASRTGLAGTGELFF. The DNA for the CDR3 is TGTGCCAGCAGAACCGGACTAGCGGGCACCGGGGAGCTGTTTTTT.

V is TRBV11-2 and J is TRBJ1-2, with D possibly being TRBD1 (5 bases). Germline V lookup: CDR1 SGHAT, CDR2 FQNNGV. V lost 3 bases and J lost 7, with 9 bases in between. CDR3 length: 12 amino acids. The CDR3 DNA reads TGTGCCAGCAGCTTGGGGACTCTTGGCTACACCTTC. It encodes CASSLGTLGYTF.

The V gene is TRBV9, the J gene TRBJ2-7; TRBD2 is a possible D gene (5 bases). The CDR3 consists of 13 residues. CDR1 and CDR2 from the germline V gene are SGDLS and YYNGEE. Trimming removed 10 bases at V and 0 bases at J, with 14 bases between. This chain's CDR3 is CAPLDSRSYEQYF. The CDR3 DNA reads as TGTGCCCCTTTGGACTCCCGCTCCTACGAGCAGTACTTC.

This clone was counted a single time. This chain connects TRBV25-1 to TRBJ1-1; the D gene is possibly TRBD1 (6 bases). The germline V and J ends were trimmed by 3 bases and 5 bases, with 13 bases remaining between them. The CDR3 contains 14 residues. Germline CDR1 MGHDK, CDR2 SYGVNS. The CDR3: CASSDYQGRTEAFF. In nucleotides, the CDR3 is TGTGCCAGCAGTGACTACCAGGGGCGGACTGAAGCTTTCTTT.